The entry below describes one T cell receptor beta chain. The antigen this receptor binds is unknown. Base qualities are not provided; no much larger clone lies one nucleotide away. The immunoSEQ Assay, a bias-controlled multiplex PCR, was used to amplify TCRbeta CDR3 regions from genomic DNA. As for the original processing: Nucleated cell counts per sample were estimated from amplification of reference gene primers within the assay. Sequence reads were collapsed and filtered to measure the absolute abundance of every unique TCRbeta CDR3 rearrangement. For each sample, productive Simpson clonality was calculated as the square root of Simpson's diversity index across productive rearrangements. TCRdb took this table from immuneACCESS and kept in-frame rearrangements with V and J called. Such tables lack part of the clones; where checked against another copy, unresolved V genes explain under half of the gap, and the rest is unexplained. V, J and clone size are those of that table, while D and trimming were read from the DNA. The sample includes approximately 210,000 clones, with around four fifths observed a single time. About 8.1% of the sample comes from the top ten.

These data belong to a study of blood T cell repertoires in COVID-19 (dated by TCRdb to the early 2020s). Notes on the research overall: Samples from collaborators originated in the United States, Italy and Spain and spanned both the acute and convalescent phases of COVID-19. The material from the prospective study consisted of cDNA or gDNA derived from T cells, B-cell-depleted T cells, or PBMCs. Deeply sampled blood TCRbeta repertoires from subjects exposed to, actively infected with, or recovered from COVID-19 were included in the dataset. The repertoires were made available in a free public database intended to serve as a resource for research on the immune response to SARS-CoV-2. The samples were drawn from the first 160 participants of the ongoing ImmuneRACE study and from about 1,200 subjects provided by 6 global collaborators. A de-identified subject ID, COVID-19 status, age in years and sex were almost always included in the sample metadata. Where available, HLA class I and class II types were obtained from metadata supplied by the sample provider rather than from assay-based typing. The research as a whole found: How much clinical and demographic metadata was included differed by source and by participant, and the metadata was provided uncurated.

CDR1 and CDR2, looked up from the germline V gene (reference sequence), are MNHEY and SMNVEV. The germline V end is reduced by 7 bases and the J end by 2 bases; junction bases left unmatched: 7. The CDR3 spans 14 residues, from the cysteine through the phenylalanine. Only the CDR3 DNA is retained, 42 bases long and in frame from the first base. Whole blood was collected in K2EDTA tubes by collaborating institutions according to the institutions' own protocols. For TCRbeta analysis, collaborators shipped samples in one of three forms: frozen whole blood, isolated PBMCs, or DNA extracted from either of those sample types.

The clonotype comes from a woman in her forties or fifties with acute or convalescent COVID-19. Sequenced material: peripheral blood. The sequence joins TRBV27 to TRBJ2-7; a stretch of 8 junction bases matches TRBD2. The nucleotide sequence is TGTGCCAGCAACTCGGGTAGCGGGGCCTACGAGCAGTACTTC. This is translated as CASNSGSGAYEQYF.